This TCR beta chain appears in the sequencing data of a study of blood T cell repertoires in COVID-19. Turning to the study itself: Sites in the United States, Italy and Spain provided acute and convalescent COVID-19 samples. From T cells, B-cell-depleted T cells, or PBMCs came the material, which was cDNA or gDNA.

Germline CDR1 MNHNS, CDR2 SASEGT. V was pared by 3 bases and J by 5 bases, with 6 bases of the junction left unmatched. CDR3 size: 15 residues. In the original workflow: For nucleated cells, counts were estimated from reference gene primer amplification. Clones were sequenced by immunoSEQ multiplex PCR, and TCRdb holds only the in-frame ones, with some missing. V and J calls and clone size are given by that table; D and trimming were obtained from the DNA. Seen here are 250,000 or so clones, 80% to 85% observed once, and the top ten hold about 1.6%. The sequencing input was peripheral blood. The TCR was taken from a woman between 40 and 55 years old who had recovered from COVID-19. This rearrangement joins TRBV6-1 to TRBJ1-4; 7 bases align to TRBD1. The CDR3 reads CASSDTDRKNEKLFF. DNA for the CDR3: TGTGCCAGCAGTGATACGGACAGGAAGAATGAAAAACTGTTTTTT.